This is a list of T cell receptor beta chains from one sample in a study of cytomegalovirus exposure and HLA in healthy donors. Only in-frame clones appear in the TCRdb table, and some are missing; sequencing was by immunoSEQ multiplex PCR. The sample shows tens of thousands of clones, around 90% of them seen only once. The sample taken for sequencing was PBMCs. The origin of the receptors is a man under 40 in good health and CMV-seronegative. The CDR3 runs from the conserved cysteine through the conserved F or W. The D gene is left open where the match is weak. Where a row states a size, it is once, few, many or the class of an expanded clone; other rows omit it.

j_gene	v_gene	abundance	d_gene	CDR3nt	CDR3aa
TRBJ1-5	TRBV18	-	-	TGTGCCAGCTCCCAAACAAATCAGCCCCAGCATTTT	CASSQTNQPQHF
TRBJ2-2	TRBV5-4	-	TRBD2	TGTGCCAGCAGCGCGGGACTAGCGGTGGCCGGGGAGCTGTTTTTT	CASSAGLAVAGELFF
TRBJ1-3	TRBV7-2	-	-	TGTGCCAGCAGCTTATTATCTGGAAACACCATATATTTT	CASSLLSGNTIYF
TRBJ2-7	TRBV28	-	TRBD1	TGTGCCAGCAACGTTCCTGGGACAGGGAACTACGAGCAGTACTTC	CASNVPGTGNYEQYF
TRBJ1-5	TRBV30	-	-	TGTGCCTGGAGTCAGGTCAGGGGTGTCCAGCCCCAGCATTTT	CAWSQVRGVQPQHF
TRBJ1-4	TRBV4-1	-	-	TGCGCCAGCAGCCAAGCCTCAGGGGAATTCGAAAAACTGTTTTTT	CASSQASGEFEKLFF
TRBJ2-3	TRBV9	-	-	TGTGCCAGCAGCGTAGGTCCAGCAGATACGCAGTATTTT	CASSVGPADTQYF
TRBJ1-5	TRBV5-4	-	TRBD1	TGTGCCAGCAGCCAAGACCCGACAGGGGATCAGCCCCAGCATTTT	CASSQDPTGDQPQHF
TRBJ2-2	TRBV5-5	-	-	TGTGCCAGCAGCCCGCTACGGGACACCGGGGAGCTGTTTTTT	CASSPLRDTGELFF
TRBJ1-5	TRBV7-8	-	-	TGTGCCAGCAGCTTAGCGTCTGCAGGATTGACCCAGCATTTT	CASSLASAGLTQHF
TRBJ2-3	TRBV5-6	-	-	TGTGCCAGCAGCGACGACGATTTAGGGGTAACAGATACGCAGTATTTT	CASSDDDLGVTDTQYF
TRBJ2-5	TRBV27	once	-	TGTGCCAGCAGTTTATCGCGTTGGTACCTGGAGACCCAGTACTTC	CASSLSRWYLETQYF
TRBJ2-7	TRBV5-5	-	-	TGTGCCAGCAGCCGGGACATCGCCTACGAGCAGTACTTC	CASSRDIAYEQYF
TRBJ1-4	TRBV7-3	-	TRBD1	TGTGCCAGCAGCACAAACAGGGGGGAGAATGAAAAACTGTTTTTT	CASSTNRGENEKLFF
TRBJ2-7	TRBV4-1	-	-	TGCGCCAGCAGCCAAGACGGCTACGAGCAGTACTTC	CASSQDGYEQYF
TRBJ1-6	TRBV28	-	TRBD1	TGTGCCAGCAGTATTCCGGGACAGGGGAGTTCACCCCTCCACTTT	CASSIPGQGSSPLHF
TRBJ2-3	TRBV11-2	once	-	TGTGCCAGCAGCTTTCTTGTGTCCACAGATACGCAGTATTTT	CASSFLVSTDTQYF
TRBJ2-1	TRBV7-3	-	-	TGTGCCAGCAATCTTGGGGCGGGATTCGGCAATGAGCAGTTCTTC	CASNLGAGFGNEQFF
TRBJ1-1	TRBV10-3	-	-	TGTGCCATCAGTGGACATTTGAACACTGAAGCTTTCTTT	CAISGHLNTEAFF
TRBJ1-3	TRBV6-5	-	-	TGTGCCAGCAGTTACTCTGAGGCGAGAGCTGGAAACACCATATATTTT	CASSYSEARAGNTIYF
TRBJ1-2	TRBV6-5	-	TRBD1	TGTGCCAGCAGTCGACAGGGGGCAGGTTCCGAATACACCTTC	CASSRQGAGSEYTF
TRBJ2-1	TRBV6-4	-	TRBD1	TGTGCCAGCAGTGTAGGACAGGGAGCGAACAATGAGCAGTTCTTC	CASSVGQGANNEQFF
TRBJ1-6	TRBV21-1	-	-	TGTGCCAGCAGCAACCGGGACAGGCGTTCACCCCTCCACTTT	CASSNRDRRSPLHF